This T cell receptor beta chain was profiled in a study of blood T cell repertoires in COVID-19 (dated by TCRdb to about 2020). Describing the broader study: Samples from collaborators originated in the United States, Italy and Spain and spanned both the acute and convalescent phases of COVID-19. The material from the prospective study consisted of cDNA or gDNA derived from T cells, B-cell-depleted T cells, or PBMCs. Deeply sampled blood TCRbeta repertoires from subjects exposed to, actively infected with, or recovered from COVID-19 were included in the dataset. The sample metadata nearly always contained a de-identified subject ID, COVID-19 status, age in years and sex. Samples were obtained from the ongoing ImmuneRACE study (first 160 participants) and from about 1,300 subjects provided by 6 global collaborators. The repertoires were released in a freely available public database intended as a resource for research on the immune response to SARS-CoV-2. Where available, HLA class I and class II types were taken from metadata supplied by the sample provider and were not determined by assay-based typing.

Study-wide findings and limitations: The amount of clinical and demographic metadata varied by source and participant and was provided uncurated.

As for this clone: Its recognized antigen is unknown. Base qualities are missing; no much larger clone stands one base away.

TCRbeta CDR3 regions were amplified from genomic DNA by means of the immunoSEQ Assay, a bias-controlled multiplex PCR. In the original analysis: The number of nucleated cells in each sample was estimated by amplification of reference gene primers within the assay. To quantify the absolute abundance of each unique TCRbeta CDR3 rearrangement, sequence reads were collapsed and filtered. For each sample, productive Simpson clonality was calculated as the square root of Simpson's diversity index over productive rearrangements. TCRdb took over this immuneACCESS table, retaining in-frame rearrangements with V and J assigned. Such tables are incomplete; in checked studies, under half of the missing clones stem from an unresolved V gene, and the remainder is unexplained. D and trimming come from the DNA, and the V and J calls and clone size come from that table. The sample includes approximately 360,000 clones, with 80% to 85% observed a single time. Jointly, the top ten make up about 4.9% of the sample.

Participants in the prospective study were enrolled through a virtual design, were aged roughly 18 to 100 years, and lived in under 25 United States geographic areas. In the prospective study, participants were assigned to cohorts based on the clinical history participants reported in a screening survey and a study questionnaire. ImmuneRACE Cohort 3 recovered participants were defined by two consecutive negative NP/OP PCR tests, healthcare professional clearance, or symptom resolution. In the prospective study, whole blood, serum and a nasopharyngeal or oropharyngeal swab were collected from each participant by mobile phlebotomists. Over an approximately 2-month period, participants in the prospective study had the option of providing additional blood draws and questionnaires. Before DNA extraction, blood samples from the prospective study were shipped at room temperature or frozen. Compared with germline, V lacks 0 bases and J lacks 4 bases; bases without a gene match: 2. Including cysteine and phenylalanine, the CDR3 has 15 amino acids. CDR3 DNA only is kept here, 45 bases in frame from base 1. From the germline V gene, CDR1 is MNHEY and CDR2 is SVGAGI.

Source material: PBMCs or T cells enriched from blood (not recorded which). Recombination joined TRBV6-5 with TRBJ2-5, with TRBD1 identical over 10 junction bases. The sequence derives from a woman in her 50s who had recovered from COVID-19. The nucleotide sequence reads TGTGCCAGCAGTTACTCGAGGACAGGGGGAGAGACCCAGTACTTC. This sequence encodes CASSYSRTGGETQYF.